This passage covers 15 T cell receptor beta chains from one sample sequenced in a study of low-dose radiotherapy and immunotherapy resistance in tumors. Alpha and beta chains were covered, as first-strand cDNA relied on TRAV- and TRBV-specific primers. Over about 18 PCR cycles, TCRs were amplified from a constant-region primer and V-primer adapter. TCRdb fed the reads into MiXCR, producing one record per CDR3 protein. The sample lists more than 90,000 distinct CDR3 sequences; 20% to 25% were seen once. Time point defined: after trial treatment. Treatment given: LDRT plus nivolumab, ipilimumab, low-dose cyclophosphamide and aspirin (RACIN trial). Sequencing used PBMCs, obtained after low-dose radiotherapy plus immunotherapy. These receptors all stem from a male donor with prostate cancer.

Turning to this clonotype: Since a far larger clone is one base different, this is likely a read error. This CDR3 reads CPSSPGQGVKPQHF. In DNA form, the CDR3 reads TGTCCCAGCAGTCCGGGACAGGGGGTGAAGCCCCAGCATTTT. The genes are TRBV6-8 and TRBJ1-5, with 11 bases that match TRBD1. From germline, CDR1 is MNHGY and CDR2 SAAAGT. The CDR3 covers 14 residues.

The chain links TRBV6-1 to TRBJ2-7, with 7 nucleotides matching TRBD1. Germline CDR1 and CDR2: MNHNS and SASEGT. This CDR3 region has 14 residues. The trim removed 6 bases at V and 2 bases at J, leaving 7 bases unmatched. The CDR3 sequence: CASRLTGSAYEQYF. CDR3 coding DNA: TGTGCCAGCAGACTGACAGGGAGCGCCTACGAGCAGTACTTC.

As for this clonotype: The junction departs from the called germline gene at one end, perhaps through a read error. The CDR3: CASSLGPDRARETQYF. DNA of the CDR3: TGTGCTAGCAGCTTAGGTCCCGACAGGGCCCGGGAGACCCAGTACTTC. The chain links TRBV7-7 to TRBJ2-5; 7 bases align to TRBD1. Germline CDR1 is SSHAT and CDR2 is FNYEAQ (reference sequence). The CDR3 is 16 residues long.

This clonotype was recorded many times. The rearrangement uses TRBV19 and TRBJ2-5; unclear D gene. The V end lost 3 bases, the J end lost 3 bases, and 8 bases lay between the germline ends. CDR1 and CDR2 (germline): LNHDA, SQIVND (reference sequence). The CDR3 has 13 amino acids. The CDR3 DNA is TGTGCCAGTAGTATCTTATTAGAAGAGACCCAGTACTTC. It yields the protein CASSILLEETQYF.

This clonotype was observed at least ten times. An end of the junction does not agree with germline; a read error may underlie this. The CDR3 spells CSVRAGEVNEQFF. In nucleotides, the CDR3 is TGCAGTGTTAGAGCGGGGGAGGTCAATGAGCAGTTCTTC. V and J are TRBV20-1 and TRBJ2-1; TRBD2 matches at 8 bases. Germline CDR1 DFQATT, CDR2 SNEGSKA (reference sequence). There are 13 residues in the CDR3.

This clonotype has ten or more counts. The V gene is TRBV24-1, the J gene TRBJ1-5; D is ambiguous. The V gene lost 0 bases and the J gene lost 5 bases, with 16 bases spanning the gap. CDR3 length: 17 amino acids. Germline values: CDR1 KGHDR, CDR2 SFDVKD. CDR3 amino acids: CATSDLWGTLVDQPQHF. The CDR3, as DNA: TGTGCCACCAGTGATTTGTGGGGTACGCTCGTAGATCAGCCCCAGCATTTT.

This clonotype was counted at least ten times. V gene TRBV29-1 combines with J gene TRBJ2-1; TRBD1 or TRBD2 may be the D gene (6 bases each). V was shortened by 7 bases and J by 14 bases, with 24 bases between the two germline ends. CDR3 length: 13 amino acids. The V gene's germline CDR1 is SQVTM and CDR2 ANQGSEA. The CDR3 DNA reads TGCAGCGGAAGCAAAACCGGGGGCCGATCAAAGTTCTTC. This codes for CSGSKTGGRSKFF.

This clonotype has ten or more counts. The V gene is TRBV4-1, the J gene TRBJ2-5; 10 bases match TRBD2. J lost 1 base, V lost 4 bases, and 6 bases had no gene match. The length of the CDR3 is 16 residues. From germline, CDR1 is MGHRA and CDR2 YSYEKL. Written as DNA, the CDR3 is TGCGCCAGCAGCCCCCTTTTAGCGGGGGGCCAAGAGACCCAGTACTTC. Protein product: CASSPLLAGGQETQYF.

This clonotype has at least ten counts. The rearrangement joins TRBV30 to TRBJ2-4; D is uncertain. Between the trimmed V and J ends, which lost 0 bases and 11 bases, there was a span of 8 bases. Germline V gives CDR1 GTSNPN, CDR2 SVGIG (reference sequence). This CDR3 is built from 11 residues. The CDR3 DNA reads TGTGCCTGGAGTGTAGGTCTCTTTCAGTACTTC. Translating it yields CAWSVGLFQYF.

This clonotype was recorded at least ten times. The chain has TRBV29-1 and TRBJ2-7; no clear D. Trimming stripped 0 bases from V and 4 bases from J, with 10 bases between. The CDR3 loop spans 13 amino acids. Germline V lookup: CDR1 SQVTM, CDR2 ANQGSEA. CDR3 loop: CSVEETANYEQYF. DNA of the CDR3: TGCAGCGTTGAAGAAACAGCAAATTACGAGCAGTACTTC.

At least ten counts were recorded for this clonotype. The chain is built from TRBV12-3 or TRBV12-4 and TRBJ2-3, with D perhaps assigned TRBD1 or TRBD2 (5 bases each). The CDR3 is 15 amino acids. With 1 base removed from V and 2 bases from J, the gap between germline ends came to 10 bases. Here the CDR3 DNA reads TGTGCCAGCAGTTTAGACGGGGCCACCACAGATACGCAGTATTTT. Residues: CASSLDGATTDTQYF.

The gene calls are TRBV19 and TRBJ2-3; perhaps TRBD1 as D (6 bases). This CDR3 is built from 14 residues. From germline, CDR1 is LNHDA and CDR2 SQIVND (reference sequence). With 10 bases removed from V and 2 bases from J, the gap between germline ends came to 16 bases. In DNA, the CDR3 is TGTGCCACCACCCCGGGACAACTCACAGATACGCAGTATTTT. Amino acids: CATTPGQLTDTQYF.

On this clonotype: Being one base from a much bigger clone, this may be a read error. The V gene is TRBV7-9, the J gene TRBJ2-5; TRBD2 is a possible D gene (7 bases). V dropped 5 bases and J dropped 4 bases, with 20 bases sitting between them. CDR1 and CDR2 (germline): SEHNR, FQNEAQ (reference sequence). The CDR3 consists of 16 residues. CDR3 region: CASSKTLRGARETQYF. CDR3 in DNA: TGTGCCAGCAGCAAAACCCTTCGGGGGGCTCGAGAGACCCAGTACTTC.

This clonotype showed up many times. The DNA of the CDR3 is TGCAGCGTTGAAGCCCCCGGGGACGGGTGGGCTTTCTTT. Its protein product is CSVEAPGDGWAFF. The chain has TRBV29-1 and TRBJ1-1, with TRBD1 as a possible D gene (5 bases). V was cut by 1 base and J by 11 bases, with 17 bases left in between. CDR1 and CDR2 (germline): SQVTM, ANQGSEA. The CDR3 consists of 13 residues.

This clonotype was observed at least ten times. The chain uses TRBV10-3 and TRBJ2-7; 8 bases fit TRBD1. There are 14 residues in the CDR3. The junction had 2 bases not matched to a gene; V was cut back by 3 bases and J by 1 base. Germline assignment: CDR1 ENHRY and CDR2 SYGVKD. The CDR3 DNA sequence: TGTGCCATCAGTGACCACAGGGGGTCCTACGAGCAGTACTTC. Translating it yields CAISDHRGSYEQYF.